This TCR beta chain derives from a study of cytomegalovirus exposure and HLA in healthy donors. General study findings and limits: Certain sequence variants were highly shared and formed a cluster, and this cluster was likely a sequencing artifact. In an earlier analysis, productive rearrangement rates for most beta V segments clustered near 87% or 30%.

Notes on this clone: What it binds is unknown.

The germline V and J ends were trimmed by 3 bases and 4 bases, with 10 bases remaining between them. CDR1 and CDR2 from the germline V gene are GTSNPN and SVGIG (reference sequence). This CDR3 is 13 amino acids long. The PCR contained 60 Vbeta and 13 Jbeta primers. Assay: immunoSEQ multiplex PCR; the TCRdb copy retains only in-frame clones and omits some. The sample carries fewer than 120,000 clones, over 65% recorded once. Material for sequencing was PBMCs. The V and J genes are TRBV30 and TRBJ1-3; maybe TRBD1 (5 bases). This sequence was found in a man aged 25-40 years in good health and CMV-seropositive. This CDR3 is CAWRSGGGNTIYF. CDR3 DNA sequence: TGTGCCTGGAGATCGGGGGGAGGAAACACCATATATTTT.